The 29 T cell receptor beta chains presented below share a single source sample, sequenced in a study of cytotoxic CD8 clonotypes in ibrutinib-treated CLL. This table comes from immunoSEQ multiplex PCR, and its TCRdb copy is limited to in-frame clones, with some not included. Seen here are 250,000 to 350,000 clones, 65% to 85% observed once, and the top ten hold 5.6%. The sequencing used PBMCs, collected at disease progression, from a patient treated with ibrutinib. The receptors derive from a human donor with chronic lymphocytic leukemia.

This clone was counted only a few times. The chain links TRBV27 to TRBJ2-7, with 10 bases fitting TRBD1. Germline lookup yields CDR1 MNHEY and CDR2 SMNVEV (reference sequence). The CDR3 consists of 16 residues. The V segment lost 5 bases and the J segment 2 bases; nucleotides outside the gene matches: 9. The CDR3 spells CASSAYRDRGTYEQYF. The CDR3 nucleotides read TGTGCCAGCAGTGCCTACCGGGACAGGGGAACCTACGAGCAGTACTTC.

The chain is built from TRBV7-9 and TRBJ1-1; D is uncertain. The germline V and J ends were trimmed by 3 bases and 11 bases, with 25 bases remaining between them. CDR1 and CDR2 from the germline V gene are SEHNR and FQNEAQ (reference sequence). There are 16 residues in the CDR3. The CDR3 coding sequence is TGTGCCAGCAGCTTTGCGGTGGGCTTCGGTGGGGAAGGGGCTTTCTTT. It codes for CASSFAVGFGGEGAFF.

This clone has more than one count but fewer than ten. This chain uses TRBV7-8 with TRBJ2-7; D is unclear. V was cut by 1 base and J by 2 bases, with 3 bases left in between. CDR3 length: 12 residues. The V gene's germline CDR1 is SGHVS and CDR2 FQNEAQ. The CDR3 DNA is TGTGCCAGCAGCTTAGTGGCCTACGAGCAGTACTTC. This encodes CASSLVAYEQYF.

The chain recombines TRBV9 with TRBJ2-7; D tentatively reads TRBD1 or TRBD2 (5 bases each). The CDR3 consists of 14 residues. Germline V gene data show CDR1 as SGDLS and CDR2 as YYNGEE. V shed 0 bases and J shed 5 bases, with 12 bases lying between them. The CDR3 sequence: CASSVGGVDNEQYF. The DNA of the CDR3 is TGTGCCAGCAGCGTAGGAGGGGTCGACAACGAGCAGTACTTC. The entire variable domain, with the rest obtained from reference TRBV9 and TRBJ2-7, is as follows: DSGVTQTPKHLITATGQRVTLRCSPRSGDLSVYWYQQSLDQGLQFLIQYYNGEERAKGNILERFSAQQFPDLHSELNLSSLELGDSALYFCASSVGGVDNEQYFGPGTRLTVT.

The CDR3 sequence: CASSLLTSGSPGELFF. The DNA for the CDR3 is TGCGCCAGCAGCCTGCTGACTAGCGGGAGTCCCGGGGAGCTGTTTTTT. The chain has TRBV5-1 and TRBJ2-2, with 12 nucleotides matching TRBD2. The CDR3 has 16 amino acids. Germline V gives CDR1 SGHRS, CDR2 YFSETQ. The V and J ends lost 4 bases and 6 bases, in that order; junction bases with no gene match: 7.

This chain uses TRBV28 with TRBJ1-3; D is perhaps TRBD1 (5 bases). The CDR3 length is 13 residues. In germline, CDR1 is MDHEN, CDR2 SYDVKM. V gave up 8 bases and J gave up 3 bases, with 11 bases separating them. The CDR3 loop is CASSTGFGNTIYF. In DNA form, the CDR3 reads TGTGCCAGCTCTACAGGCTTTGGAAACACCATATATTTT.

This clone has just a few counts. The genes are TRBV5-1 and TRBJ1-1, with D unclear. The CDR3 is 12 residues long. Germline V gene lookup returns CDR1 SGHRS and CDR2 YFSETQ. V was trimmed by 4 bases and J by 5 bases, leaving 9 bases between them. The CDR3 sequence: CASSNDVTEAFF. In nucleotides, the CDR3 is TGCGCCAGCAGCAACGACGTAACTGAAGCTTTCTTT. Supplemented by reference TRBV5-1 and TRBJ1-1, the full variable domain reads KAGVTQTPRYLIKTRGQQVTLSCSPISGHRSVSWYQQTPGQGLQFLFEYFSETQRNKGNFPGRFSGRQFSNSRSEMNVSTLELGDSALYLCASSNDVTEAFFGQGTRLTVV.

CDR3 loop: CASSPRPSYGYTF. In nucleotides, the CDR3 is TGTGCCAGCAGCCCCCGGCCCTCCTATGGCTACACCTTC. This chain connects TRBV7-9 to TRBJ1-2; D call uncertain. From germline, CDR1 is SEHNR and CDR2 FQNEAQ (reference sequence). V gave up 5 bases and J gave up 4 bases, with 11 bases separating them. The CDR3 consists of 13 residues.

V and J are TRBV7-3 and TRBJ2-7, with a possible D match to TRBD1 (6 bases). Trimming took 5 bases from V and 2 from J, leaving 16 bases between them. Germline CDR1 SGHTA, CDR2 FQGTGA. The CDR3 extends over 15 amino acids. This CDR3 is CASSPPRGAPYEQYF. For the CDR3, the DNA is TGTGCCAGCAGCCCCCCCAGGGGAGCTCCCTACGAGCAGTACTTC.

This clone has only a few counts. This chain connects TRBV2 to TRBJ1-4; TRBD1 is a possible D gene (6 bases). Looked up from germline, CDR1 is SNHLY and CDR2 is FYNNEI. The V gene lost 11 bases and the J gene lost 8 bases, with 18 bases spanning the gap. This CDR3 has 13 amino acids. CDR3 coding DNA: TGTGCCGGGCGCCCGGGGGCGCAGGAAAAACTGTTTTTT. Its protein is CAGRPGAQEKLFF.

The V call is TRBV6-1, the J call TRBJ1-5, with a tentative D call TRBD1 (5 bases). V lost 1 base to trimming and J lost 6 bases, with 10 bases between them. The germline V gene has CDR1 MNHNS and CDR2 SASEGT. CDR3 length: 14 residues. The CDR3 spells CASSEVWGGQPQHF. The CDR3 coding sequence is TGTGCCAGCAGTGAAGTCTGGGGCGGTCAGCCCCAGCATTTT.

The V gene is TRBV19, the J gene TRBJ2-5; D unresolved. Germline loops: CDR1 LNHDA, CDR2 SQIVND (reference sequence). The CDR3 contains 16 residues. Trimming left V 5 bases short and J 0 bases short, with 16 bases between. This CDR3 reads CASSLRTPLYQETQYF. CDR3 sequence (DNA): TGTGCCAGTAGTTTACGGACGCCTTTATACCAAGAGACCCAGTACTTC.

This chain links TRBV7-2 with TRBJ1-2; 7 bases line up with TRBD1. CDR3 size: 15 residues. With 5 bases clipped from V and 4 bases from J, the junction kept 10 bases outside the gene matches. The V gene's germline CDR1 is SGHTA and CDR2 FQGNSA. CDR3 residues: CASSRPRGTPYGYTF. For the CDR3, the DNA is TGTGCCAGCAGCCGACCCAGGGGGACTCCCTATGGCTACACCTTC.

The chain is built from TRBV29-1 and TRBJ2-3, with D uncertain. Deletions cut 2 bases from V and 5 bases from J, with 14 bases between. This CDR3 comprises 14 residues. Germline V gene data show CDR1 as SQVTM and CDR2 as ANQGSEA. CDR3 DNA: TGCAGCGTTGAACTGGTTCATGCAAGAGATACGCAGTATTTT. Translation: CSVELVHARDTQYF.

V gene TRBV6-6 combines with J gene TRBJ2-1; D may be TRBD1 or TRBD2 (5 bases each). The CDR3 runs to 16 residues. V shed 2 bases and J shed 7 bases, with 18 bases lying between them. Germline CDR1 MNHNY, CDR2 SVGAGI (reference sequence). The CDR3 DNA follows: TGTGCCAGCAGTTACGCCCCGGGACGAGTCGGAAATGAGCAGTTCTTC. Protein sequence: CASSYAPGRVGNEQFF.

The rearrangement uses TRBV2 and TRBJ1-2; 10 bases fit TRBD1. There are 15 residues in the CDR3. Unmatched junction bases numbered 8, after V lost 6 bases and J lost 4 bases. Germline V lookup: CDR1 SNHLY, CDR2 FYNNEI. CDR3 coding DNA: TGTGCCAGCAGGGCAGACAGGGGGCTTATCTATGGCTACACCTTC. This encodes CASRADRGLIYGYTF.

In nucleotides, the CDR3 is TGCAGCGTTGTAGCCGGGACAGGACTTCACGAGCAGTACTTC. It specifies CSVVAGTGLHEQYF. This rearrangement joins TRBV29-1 to TRBJ2-7; 8 bases are a match to TRBD1. The CDR3 is 14 residues long. The J segment lost 5 bases and the V segment lost 4 bases, leaving 10 bases of the junction unmatched. Germline CDR1 and CDR2: SQVTM and ANQGSEA.

The rearrangement joins TRBV13 to TRBJ2-5, with 8 bases aligning to TRBD1. The assigned J gene may be wrong: the sequence end matches TRBJ2-7 better. In germline, CDR1 is PRHDT, CDR2 FYEKMQ (reference sequence). The CDR3 is made up of 15 amino acids. The chain's CDR3 is CASSTDWTGTGEQYF. DNA of the CDR3: TGTGCCAGCAGCACCGACTGGACAGGGACCGGCGAGCAGTACTTC.

This clone was counted a few times. A much larger clone is a single base away; this may be a read error. This chain links TRBV5-1 with TRBJ2-1; unclear D gene. V lost 2 bases and J lost 6, with 6 bases in between. There are 12 residues in the CDR3. Germline assignment: CDR1 SGHRS and CDR2 YFSETQ. In nucleotides, the CDR3 is TGCGCCAGCAGCTTAGTGAGCAATGAGCAGTTCTTC. It yields the protein CASSLVSNEQFF.

The rearrangement links TRBV6-6 to TRBJ1-1; D possibly corresponds to TRBD1 (6 bases). With 5 bases removed from V and 6 bases from J, the gap between germline ends came to 16 bases. Germline assignment: CDR1 MNHNY and CDR2 SVGAGI (reference sequence). The CDR3 has 14 residues. As DNA, the CDR3 is TGTGCCAGCAGTGTCTCGGGGGCGAGGTCTGAAGCTTTCTTT. Translated: CASSVSGARSEAFF.

The V gene is TRBV9, the J gene TRBJ2-3, with unresolved D. The CDR3 is 14 amino acids. The V end was cut by 9 bases, the J end by 7 bases, with 21 bases between. Germline-derived CDR1 and CDR2 are SGDLS and YYNGEE. This chain's CDR3 is CATSPPKTAHTQYF. The CDR3 region has the DNA TGTGCCACCTCTCCCCCTAAAACCGCGCATACGCAGTATTTT. Full variable domain (missing parts from reference TRBV9 and TRBJ2-3): DSGVTQTPKHLITATGQRVTLRCSPRSGDLSVYWYQQSLDQGLQFLIQYYNGEERAKGNILERFSAQQFPDLHSELNLSSLELGDSALYFCATSPPKTAHTQYFGPGTRLTVL.

The rearrangement joins TRBV6-5 to TRBJ2-1, with 10 bases aligning to TRBD1. J lost 4 bases, V lost 4 bases, and 7 bases had no gene match. The germline V gene has CDR1 MNHEY and CDR2 SVGAGI. The CDR3 length is 16 residues. The CDR3 is CASSFVGTGVYNEQFF. The CDR3 nucleotides read TGTGCCAGCAGTTTCGTTGGGACAGGGGTTTACAATGAGCAGTTCTTC.

The genes are TRBV11-2 and TRBJ2-7; 10 bases line up with TRBD1. The length of the CDR3 is 15 residues. The ends lost 5 bases at V and 3 bases at J; junction bases unmatched: 7. Per germline, CDR1 SGHAT and CDR2 FQNNGV. CDR3 DNA: TGTGCCAGCAGCCCTACCCGGACAGGGGGCTACGAGCAGTACTTC. Its protein product is CASSPTRTGGYEQYF. Combining the CDR3 with reference TRBV11-2 and TRBJ2-7 gives the whole variable domain EAGVAQSPRYKIIEKRQSVAFWCNPISGHATLYWYQQILGQGPKLLIQFQNNGVVDDSQLPKDRFSAERLKGVDSTLKIQPAKLEDSAVYLCASSPTRTGGYEQYFGPGTRLTVT.

The chain employs TRBV7-8 and TRBJ1-5, with TRBD1 matching 7 bases. Germline lookup yields CDR1 SGHVS and CDR2 FQNEAQ. With V trimmed by 5 bases and J by 0 bases, 16 bases remained unmatched. This CDR3 contains 19 residues. The DNA for the CDR3 is TGTGCCAGCAGCCCAGACAGGGTATTGGGGTCCTATAGCAATCAGCCCCAGCATTTT. Protein product: CASSPDRVLGSYSNQPQHF.

The CDR3 loop reads CASSFYFRSGDLRTDTQYF. The CDR3 bases are TGTGCCAGCAGCTTCTATTTTCGTAGCGGGGACCTCAGGACAGATACGCAGTATTTT. The gene calls are TRBV7-2 and TRBJ2-3; 8 bases line up with TRBD2. The CDR3 loop spans 19 amino acids. From germline, CDR1 is SGHTA and CDR2 FQGNSA. With V trimmed by 3 bases and J by 3 bases, 17 bases remained unmatched.

This chain joins TRBV5-6 and TRBJ2-4, with a weak D call TRBD1 (6 bases). The germline V gene has CDR1 SGHDT and CDR2 YYEEEE. The CDR3 extends over 16 amino acids. Between the trimmed V and J ends, which lost 3 bases and 1 base, there was a span of 14 bases. The CDR3 bases are TGTGCCAGCAGCTACATTCCCGGACAGGCCAAAAACATTCAGTACTTC. It specifies CASSYIPGQAKNIQYF.

The rearrangement links TRBV7-9 to TRBJ2-4; TRBD2 might be the D (6 bases). The CDR3 loop spans 14 amino acids. Trimming removed 8 bases at V and 1 base at J, with 12 bases between. The germline V gene has CDR1 SEHNR and CDR2 FQNEAQ (reference sequence). This CDR3 reads CASDEAGAKNIQYF. CDR3 sequence (DNA): TGTGCCAGCGACGAGGCGGGGGCCAAAAACATTCAGTACTTC.

The chain links TRBV5-6 to TRBJ2-5; TRBD1 matches 8 bases. The trim removed 1 base at V and 2 bases at J, leaving 4 bases unmatched. From germline, CDR1 is SGHDT and CDR2 YYEEEE. The CDR3 extends over 15 amino acids. The chain's CDR3 is CASSLRTGHQETQYF. The CDR3 DNA follows: TGTGCCAGCAGCTTGCGGACAGGGCATCAAGAGACCCAGTACTTC.

The chain carries TRBV2 and TRBJ1-2, with 8 nucleotides matching TRBD1. Germline values: CDR1 SNHLY, CDR2 FYNNEI. Germline trimming cut 7 bases from V and 2 bases from J; bases unmatched to any gene: 3. There are 13 residues in the CDR3. CDR3 sequence reads: CASTGTGNYGYTF. CDR3 bases: TGTGCCAGCACTGGGACAGGAAACTATGGCTACACCTTC.